This T cell receptor (beta chain) was sequenced during a study of blood T cell repertoires in COVID-19. Overall study: COVID-19 samples, acute and convalescent, were from the United States, Italy and Spain. PBMCs, B-cell-depleted T cells, or T cells provided the cDNA or gDNA that made up the material.

Per the authors' pipeline: Reference gene primer amplification gave nucleated cell count estimates. Generated by immunoSEQ multiplex PCR, the TCRdb table keeps only in-frame clones and is missing some. The V and J calls and clone size were taken over from that table, and D and trimming were inferred from the DNA. The sample lists 180,000 or so clones; approximately 85% were seen once. The germline CDR1 and CDR2 sequences are LGHDT and YNNKEL (reference sequence). The length of the CDR3 is 18 residues. Of note for this clone: An end of the junction does not agree with germline; a read error may underlie this.

Source material: peripheral blood. V usage is TRBV3-1 (or the pseudogene TRBV3-2) and J usage is TRBJ2-7, with TRBD1 matching 7 bases. The source of this sequence is a man in his sixties who had recovered from COVID-19. The DNA of the CDR3 is TGTGCCAGCAGCCAAGGGGCCCAGATGGGACAGTTCTCCTACGAGCGGTACTTC. Protein product: CASSQGAQMGQFSYERYF.